This TCR beta chain was found in a study of blood T cell repertoires in COVID-19. As for the study in general: Sample material is recorded as cDNA or gDNA derived from T cells, B-cell-depleted T cells, or PBMCs.

The CDR3 consists of 13 residues. Germline V gene lookup returns CDR1 SGHTA and CDR2 FQGTGA. The ends were cut back, 3 bases at V and 7 bases at J, with 12 bases in the middle. Per the original methods: Amplification from reference gene primers served as the basis for estimated nucleated cell counts. The method was immunoSEQ multiplex PCR; TCRdb's version includes in-frame clones alone and lacks a portion of them. D and trimming come from the DNA, and the V and J calls and clone size come from that table. The data contain over 80,000 clones, 90% to 95% of them seen just once; the ten biggest clones take up around 2%.

Sequencing was done on a sample of peripheral blood. This chain connects TRBV7-3 to TRBJ1-2; D may be TRBD1 (5 bases). This sequence was found in a human donor with active COVID-19. The donor label of this sample is uncertain. Here the CDR3 DNA reads TGTGCCAGCAGCTTGGACCCGGGGGGTGGCTACACCTTC. This sequence encodes CASSLDPGGGYTF.